Listed below are T cell receptor beta chains from one sample, sequenced in a study of blood T cell repertoires in COVID-19. Assay used: immunoSEQ multiplex PCR; TCRdb lists only in-frame clones, some missing. In the table there are 200,000 to 300,000 clones, 75% to 90% of which are singletons. Material: PBMCs or T cells enriched from blood (not recorded which). The source of these receptors is a woman between 35 and 50 years old who had been exposed to COVID-19. The CDR3 runs from the conserved cysteine through the conserved F or W. A D gene is named only where the DNA matches it firmly. Some rows have no size entry. The others give once, few or many, or a class for an expanded clone.

V gene	D gene	clone size	J gene	CDR3 DNA	CDR3 protein
TRBV6-5	TRBD1	.	TRBJ1-2	TGTGCCAGCAGTCTAAACAGGGGGCTATGGGGCTACACCTTC	CASSLNRGLWGYTF
TRBV7-9	.	.	TRBJ1-1	TGTGCCAGCAGCTCTCTCAAAGCTCCTGAAGCTTTCTTT	CASSSLKAPEAFF
TRBV2	TRBD2	.	TRBJ2-5	TGTGCCAGCAGGCCGGGACTAGCAAGTGGAGAGACCCAGTACTTC	CASRPGLASGETQYF
TRBV28	.	.	TRBJ2-1	TGTGCCAGCAGTTTGACAAACCCAACCTACAATGAGCAGTTCTTC	CASSLTNPTYNEQFF
TRBV28	.	.	TRBJ1-1	TGTGCCAGCAGTTTTGGCGGGAACACTGAAGCTTTCTTT	CASSFGGNTEAFF
TRBV10-1	TRBD2	.	TRBJ2-3	TGCGCCAGCAGTGAGTCGGGGCGGGGGGCCGTGGATACGCAGTATTTT	CASSESGRGAVDTQYF
TRBV4-2	TRBD1	.	TRBJ1-3	TGTGCCAGCAGCCAAGAGGGACAGGGGGGATCTAGAAACACCATATATTTT	CASSQEGQGGSRNTIYF
TRBV6-4	.	.	TRBJ2-7	TGTGCCAGCTCAGGGGGGACGGGGTTATACGAGCAGTACTTC	CASSGGTGLYEQYF
TRBV3-1/TRBV3-2	TRBD1	.	TRBJ1-2	TGTGCCACCCGACAGGGCCCCGGGACAGGGGTTGGCTACACCTTC	CATRQGPGTGVGYTF
TRBV28	.	.	TRBJ1-5	TGTGCCAGCAGTCCCCGGGGAGGGGCCTATAGCAATCAGCCCCAGCATTTT	CASSPRGGAYSNQPQHF
TRBV5-4	.	.	TRBJ1-1	TGTGCCAGCAGAACAGATGGCACTGAAGCTTTCTTT	CASRTDGTEAFF
TRBV6-4	TRBD2	.	TRBJ2-2	TGTGCCAGCAGTGGACTAGCGGACACCGGGGAGCTGTTTTTT	CASSGLADTGELFF
TRBV2	.	.	TRBJ2-5	TGTGCCAGCAGTAGGGAGCGACTCCAAGAGACCCAGTACTTC	CASSRERLQETQYF
TRBV29-1	TRBD2	.	TRBJ2-1	TGCAGCGTTGGGGGTGTAGCGGGAGTTCCTAAGACCGGTGAGCAGTTCTTC	CSVGGVAGVPKTGEQFF
TRBV6-5	.	.	TRBJ2-7	TGTGCCAGCGGTCGAGGCGAGCAGTACTTC	CASGRGEQYF
TRBV7-9	.	.	TRBJ1-4	TGTGCCAGCAGCACCTCAGGGACTACTAATGAAAAACTGTTTTTT	CASSTSGTTNEKLFF
TRBV5-1	TRBD1	few	TRBJ1-1	TGTGCCAGCAGCTTGACAGGGGTGAACACTGAAGCTTTCTTT	CASSLTGVNTEAFF
TRBV30	.	.	TRBJ1-3	TGTGCCTGGGGACAGAGAAACACCATATATTTT	CAWGQRNTIYF
TRBV28	TRBD1	.	TRBJ2-7	TGTGCCAGCAGTCTCGCTCCGGACAGGGCGAACGAGCAGTACTTC	CASSLAPDRANEQYF
TRBV11-2	TRBD1	.	TRBJ2-5	TGTGCCAGCAGCTTAGTTTCCGGACAGGAGAAAGAGACCCAGTACTTC	CASSLVSGQEKETQYF
TRBV7-8	.	.	TRBJ1-2	TGTGCCAGCAGCTTACGGGATGGCTACACCTTC	CASSLRDGYTF
TRBV7-3	.	.	TRBJ1-2	TGTGCCAGCAGCCCTAGGGGCGGAGCCTTC	CASSPRGGAF
TRBV2	.	.	TRBJ1-1	TGTGCCAGCAGTGCCAGAGGAAAACTGTTGAACACTGAAGCTTTCTTT	CASSARGKLLNTEAFF
TRBV4-3	.	.	TRBJ2-1	TGCGCCAGCAGCCAAGCCGCTTCCCAGGCGGGGAGCGAGCAGTTCTTC	CASSQAASQAGSEQFF
TRBV19	.	.	TRBJ1-1	TGTGCCAGTAGTATATCGGGTATAAGAACTGAAGCTTTCTTT	CASSISGIRTEAFF
TRBV6-5	.	.	TRBJ1-2	TGTGCCAGCAGTTACTCTGGTCGACAGCCTAACTATGGCTACACCTTC	CASSYSGRQPNYGYTF
TRBV5-4	TRBD2	.	TRBJ2-7	TGTGCCAGCAGCTTGGTTAGCGGGGGCTACGAGCAGTACTTC	CASSLVSGGYEQYF
TRBV9	TRBD2	.	TRBJ2-7	TGTGCCAGCAGCGTCTCTAGCGGGGGGACCTACGAGCAGTACTTC	CASSVSSGGTYEQYF
TRBV4-2	.	.	TRBJ1-5	TGTGCCAGCAGCCAAGCAGGTGACCCTAATCAGCCCCAGCATTTT	CASSQAGDPNQPQHF
TRBV7-3	.	once	TRBJ2-3	TGTGCCAGCAGCTTCCAGGGCTCTAGGACAGATACGCAGTATTTT	CASSFQGSRTDTQYF
TRBV7-2	TRBD1	once	TRBJ1-3	TGTGCCAGCAGCTTAGGCCCGACAGGGGCTGGAAACACCATATATTTT	CASSLGPTGAGNTIYF
TRBV18	.	once	TRBJ1-1	TGTGCCAGCTCGGAGGTCGAGAACACTGAAGCTTTCTTT	CASSEVENTEAFF
TRBV5-1	TRBD1	.	TRBJ2-5	TGTGCCAGCAGCTTGGGGGTGGGACAGGGTACTCAAGAGACCCAGTACTTC	CASSLGVGQGTQETQYF
TRBV3-1/TRBV3-2	TRBD2	.	TRBJ2-5	TGTGCCAGCAGCCACAACCGGCGGGGGGGCGCGAAGCGAGAGACCCAGTACTTC	CASSHNRRGGAKRETQYF
TRBV6-4	TRBD2	many	TRBJ2-1	TGTGCCAGCAGTGGAGGGACTAGCGGGGGCTATGAGCAGTTCTTC	CASSGGTSGGYEQFF
TRBV29-1	.	.	TRBJ2-5	TGCAGCGTTCGGCCAGGGGAAGAGACCCAGTACTTC	CSVRPGEETQYF
TRBV27	.	.	TRBJ1-5	TGTGCCAGCAGTTTGAGCAAAAGAGGTGACAATCAGCCCCAGCATTTT	CASSLSKRGDNQPQHF
TRBV19	.	.	TRBJ1-4	TGTGCCAGTAGTAACGGGGTGGTGCGGCTGGGTGAAAAACTGTTTTTT	CASSNGVVRLGEKLFF
TRBV19	.	.	TRBJ1-2	TGTGCCAGTAGTATCGGGCAGGGAGGGTATGGCTACACCTTC	CASSIGQGGYGYTF
TRBV7-8	.	.	TRBJ2-6	TGTGCCAGCAGCTTAGCCAACAGGGTATCCGGGGCCAACGTCCTGACTTTC	CASSLANRVSGANVLTF
TRBV6-2/TRBV6-3	.	.	TRBJ1-2	TGTGCCAGCAGTCCCCCAGGGGACAACTATGGCTACACCTTC	CASSPPGDNYGYTF
TRBV14	TRBD1	.	TRBJ2-7	TGTGCCAGCAGCCACCCGGGACAGGGCTACGAGCAGTACTTC	CASSHPGQGYEQYF
TRBV10-3	TRBD2	.	TRBJ2-1	TGTGCCATCAGTGACTCAGCGGGAGGGGATTACAATGAGCAGTTCTTC	CAISDSAGGDYNEQFF
TRBV2	.	.	TRBJ2-2	TGTGCCAGCAGAGTACAGGGTAACACCGGGGAGCTGTTTTTT	CASRVQGNTGELFF
TRBV5-1	TRBD1	.	TRBJ1-1	TGTGCCAGCAGCACGGGACAGGTGAACACTGAAGCTTTCTTT	CASSTGQVNTEAFF
TRBV5-1	.	.	TRBJ2-1	TGTGCCAGCACCGGAAGTGAGGGTGGCAATGAGCAGTTCTTC	CASTGSEGGNEQFF